This T cell receptor (beta chain) came from a study of T cell responses to AZD1222 COVID-19 vaccine. Study-level results: The reported proportion of spike-specific TCRs targeting unmutated variant regions was nearly half. Possibly, clonal diversity was underestimated; donors were largely white British and included more females.

Repertoires were generated with immunoSEQ multiplex PCR, while TCRdb's copy carries only in-frame clones and drops some. The sample carries approximately 160,000 clones, 90% recorded once. CDR1 and CDR2 (germline): MNHEY, SMNVEV (reference sequence). The length of the CDR3 is 16 residues. Trimming took 0 bases from V and 2 from J; bases not matched to a gene: 5. Concerning this clone: The antigen is not known.

This chain connects TRBV27 to TRBJ2-7; the match to TRBD1 covers 9 bases. The sequence was obtained from an adult in good health. The sequenced sample was peripheral blood, obtained on day 0 of AZD1222 vaccination. The CDR3 DNA reads TGTGCCAGCAGTTTATCCCCCAGGACAGGGGCCTACGAGCAGTACTTC. Residues: CASSLSPRTGAYEQYF.